This T cell receptor (beta chain) was identified in a study of shared clonotypes between healthy human individuals (dated by TCRdb to the early 2020s). Context from the whole study: The cohort included three men and a couple of women between 18 and 49 years of age. For each donor, three plates each were used for CD4 naive and CD4 memory, two plates were used for CD8 naive, and one plate was used for CD8 memory. To estimate repertoire size and how much clonotype sharing occurs between individuals, the study deeply sequenced the blood TCR repertoires of roughly 5 healthy adults. Different laboratories and diverse techniques were used to prepare libraries and sequence TCR repertoires, to increase sequencing depth and limit assay-specific biases. Each donor's leukapheresis produced roughly between roughly 0.85 and 9 billion PBMCs.

Results and caveats for the whole study, not just this receptor: Higher generation probabilities were observed for clonotypes shared by all four sorted-subset donors than for non-shared clonotypes. Pairwise subsampling indicated that sequencing depth was expected to affect the degree of clonotype sharing among donors. Sampling was limited to blood, and TCR repertoires in tissue likely differ from TCR repertoires in blood. Rarefaction of sorted-subset datasets indicated incomplete sequencing despite the large sequencing depth. The small number of donors limited the genetic and exposure-history diversity represented. Across four donors, roughly 5.1% of naive CD4, roughly 3.3% of naive CD8, 2% to 2.5% of memory CD4, and 0.4% to 0.45% of memory CD8 clonotypes were shared. Larger estimated clonotype richness was generally found for naive subsets than for memory subsets.

Sequences SGDLS (CDR1) and YYNGEE (CDR2) are obtained from the germline V gene. V sheds 0 bases and J sheds 3 bases, leaving 10 bases between their ends. Counted from cysteine to phenylalanine, this CDR3 has 15 amino acids. Here the CDR3 DNA is all that survives: 45 bases in frame from base 1. Using the deep immunoSEQ assay, TCR CDR3 regions were amplified from genomic DNA by multiplex PCR. Genomic DNA extracted from each cell subset was distributed evenly over all wells of several immunoSEQ 96-well plates, and each plate served as one replicate. For sorted subsets, around 200 ng genomic DNA, equal to 25,000 to 35,000 T cell genomes, was loaded into each replicate PCR. The purified libraries were quantified using a Qubit 3.0 fluorometer, sized with a Bioanalyzer 2100, and then quantified again using the KAPA Library Quantification kit. Every immunoSEQ 96-well plate was sequenced on a dedicated single-read 150-cycle Illumina NextSeq 550 flow cell. In the original analysis: The immunoSEQ output contained only junctional sequences without quality scores, so filtering could not match that applied to full-length reads. To assign V/J genes and CDR3, sequences were annotated against IMGT germline references using PyIR, a Python wrapper for IgBLAST v1.9. Reads were filtered out if the reads had weak V/J assignments (E-value above 1e-6), no CDR3, stop codons, out-of-frame junctions, or ambiguous translated residues. V3J clonotypes were defined as sequences sharing an identical inferred V gene, J gene, and CDR3 amino acid sequence. The percentage overlap between two repertoires was calculated by dividing the number of shared unique clonotypes by the size of the smaller repertoire. RTK rarefaction, the Chao1 estimator, and Recon v2.1 estimates of unobserved clonotypes were used to assess repertoire richness. For all TCRbeta clonotypes obtained by the gDNA method from a few donors, generation probabilities were computed with OLGA. Not all clones reach the TCRdb copy of this immuneACCESS table, which keeps in-frame sequences only. Checked studies attribute under half of the gap to unresolved V genes and leave the rest unexplained. V, J and clone size derive from that table, while D and trimming were established from the DNA sequence. The sample data list around 720,000 clones, and roughly 72% of these were observed just once. Around 2% of the sample rests with the top ten.

Healthy HIV-negative adults with no recently reported acute infections or vaccinations were included as donors. All donors were Caucasian adults living in Nashville, Tennessee, USA. CD4+ T cells were enriched by magnetic negative selection, after which naive cells were positively selected on CD45RA and the negative fraction was taken as the memory subset. After blood collection by leukapheresis, PBMCs were isolated using Ficoll-Histopaque density gradient centrifugation and then cryopreserved in the vapor phase of liquid nitrogen. Analytical flow cytometry was used to check the purity and quantity of every magnetically sorted T cell population. Genomic DNA was isolated from every sorted fraction and measured by UV absorbance on a Nanodrop 2000c. Note on this clone: Which antigen it targets is not known. No quality values exist for individual bases; no much larger clone is one base distant.

This receptor was taken from a woman in her 30s in good health. Sequenced: memory CD4+ T cells sorted from blood. The intended sense of this specimen's cell subset or site label: CD45RA-negative fraction. The chain is made from TRBV9 and TRBJ1-5; the D gene remains uncertain. The nucleotide sequence reads as follows: TGTGCCAGCAGCGTAGGTAGAGACCACAATCAGCCCCAGCATTTT. It translates to CASSVGRDHNQPQHF. Joined to the reference TRBV9 and TRBJ1-5 proteins, this CDR3 gives the full variable domain: DSGVTQTPKHLITATGQRVTLRCSPRSGDLSVYWYQQSLDQGLQFLIQYYNGEERAKGNILERFSAQQFPDLHSELNLSSLELGDSALYFCASSVGRDHNQPQHFGDGTRLSIL.